The 6 T cell receptor beta chains in this list originate from one sample, sequenced in a study of blood T cells in healthy people across ages. Primed by a sample-barcoded 5' primer and a J-beta primer mix, a second PCR proceeded for 7 to 11 cycles. TCRdb analysed the 5' RACE reads with MiXCR anew, one entry per CDR3 protein. The sample has around 800,000 distinct CDR3 sequences, more than 35% seen once; the top ten hold roughly 20%. Sequencing input: blood. These receptors were collected from an elderly man in good health.

Details on this clonotype: A read error may be the cause here, since a much bigger clone is one base away. The chain links TRBV6-2 or TRBV6-3 to TRBJ2-7; D not certain. In germline, CDR1 is MNHEY, CDR2 SVGEGT. V dropped 2 bases and J dropped 3 bases, with 5 bases sitting between them. The CDR3 runs 12 residues. The CDR3: CASSYNVYEQYF. CDR3 bases: TGTGCCAGCAGTTACAATGTCTACGAGCAGTACTTC.

This clonotype has only a few counts. This clone may be a read error of a much larger clone one base away. CDR3 protein: CSARETSGYNEQYF. The CDR3 nucleotides read TGCAGTGCTAGAGAGACTAGCGGATACAATGAGCAGTACTTC. The V call is TRBV20-1, the J call TRBJ2-5; 9 positions agree with TRBD2. The CDR3 has 14 amino acids. Per germline, CDR1 DFQATT and CDR2 SNEGSKA (reference sequence). V trimming: 0 bases; J trimming: 11 bases; junction bases outside the gene matches: 10.

This clonotype was seen a handful of times. The gene calls are TRBV20-1 and TRBJ2-3; D could derive from TRBD1 or TRBD2 (5 bases each). The V and J ends lost 6 bases and 14 bases respectively, with 15 bases between them. CDR1 and CDR2 (germline): DFQATT, SNEGSKA (reference sequence). This CDR3 comprises 10 residues. In DNA, the CDR3 is TGCAGTGCAGGGGACCCGAAGCGGTATTTT. Amino acid sequence: CSAGDPKRYF.

V and J are TRBV20-1 and TRBJ2-7, with D perhaps given as TRBD1 or TRBD2 (5 bases each). Between the trimmed V and J ends, which lost 3 bases and 1 base, there was a span of 16 bases. Germline CDR1 reads DFQATT; CDR2 reads SNEGSKA (reference sequence). The CDR3 has 15 amino acids. The CDR3 DNA reads as TGCAGTGCTAGCACGGGACCTATAATTTCCTACGAGCAGTACTTC. This codes for CSASTGPIISYEQYF.

The rearrangement joins TRBV12-3 or TRBV12-4 to TRBJ2-3, with D maybe TRBD2 (6 bases). This CDR3 has 14 residues. V lost 5 bases, J lost 13 bases, and 22 bases lay in between. CDR3 sequence (DNA): TGTGCCAGCAGTGGACTGGGGGGAGCAGATGTGGAGTATTTT. Translated: CASSGLGGADVEYF.

As to this clonotype: Relative to the germline gene, one junction end is altered; a read error may explain this. This chain links TRBV5-5 with TRBJ2-1; 8 bases agree with TRBD2. CDR3 size: 15 residues. CDR1 is SGHKS and CDR2 is YYEKEE in the germline V gene (reference sequence). The CDR3 sequence: CANSFSGTGHNEQFF. The CDR3 DNA reads as TGTGCCAACAGCTTTAGCGGGACTGGCCACAATGAGCAGTTCTTC.